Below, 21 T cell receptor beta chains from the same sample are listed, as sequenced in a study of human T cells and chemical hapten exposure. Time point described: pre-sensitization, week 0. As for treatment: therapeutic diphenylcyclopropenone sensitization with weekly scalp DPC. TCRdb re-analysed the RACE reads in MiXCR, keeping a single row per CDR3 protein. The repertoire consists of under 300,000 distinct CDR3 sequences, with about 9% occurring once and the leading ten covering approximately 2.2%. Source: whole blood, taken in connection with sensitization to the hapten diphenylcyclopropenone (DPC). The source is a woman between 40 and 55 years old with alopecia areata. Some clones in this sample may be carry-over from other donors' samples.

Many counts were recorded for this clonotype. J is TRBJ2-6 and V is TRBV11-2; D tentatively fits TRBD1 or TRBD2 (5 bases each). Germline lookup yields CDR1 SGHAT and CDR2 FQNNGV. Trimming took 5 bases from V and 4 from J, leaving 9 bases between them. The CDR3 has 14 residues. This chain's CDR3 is CASSGDRGANVLTF. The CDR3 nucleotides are TGTGCCAGCAGCGGGGACCGGGGGGCCAACGTCCTGACTTTC.

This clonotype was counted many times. CDR3 bases: TGTGCCAGCAGCGCTACTGGAAACACCATATATTTT. Translating it yields CASSATGNTIYF. The rearrangement links TRBV12-3 or TRBV12-4 to TRBJ1-3; D unclear. The CDR3 runs 12 residues. Trimming shortened V by 6 bases and J by 2 bases, and 5 bases separated the two germline ends.

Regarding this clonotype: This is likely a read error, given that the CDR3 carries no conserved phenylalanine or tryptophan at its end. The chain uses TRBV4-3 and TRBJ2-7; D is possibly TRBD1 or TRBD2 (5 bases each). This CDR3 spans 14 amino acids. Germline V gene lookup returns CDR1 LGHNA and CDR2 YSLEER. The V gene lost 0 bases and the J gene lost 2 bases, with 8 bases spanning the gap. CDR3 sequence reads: CASSQEPGPYEQYL. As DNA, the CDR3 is TGCGCCAGCAGCCAAGAGCCGGGGCCCTACGAGCAGTACTTA.

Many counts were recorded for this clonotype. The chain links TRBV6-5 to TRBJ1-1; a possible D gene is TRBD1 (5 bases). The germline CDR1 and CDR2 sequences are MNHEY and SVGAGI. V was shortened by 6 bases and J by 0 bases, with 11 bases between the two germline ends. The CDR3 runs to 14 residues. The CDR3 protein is CASRIAGVNTEAFF. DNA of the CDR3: TGTGCCAGCAGGATAGCGGGGGTGAACACTGAAGCTTTCTTT.

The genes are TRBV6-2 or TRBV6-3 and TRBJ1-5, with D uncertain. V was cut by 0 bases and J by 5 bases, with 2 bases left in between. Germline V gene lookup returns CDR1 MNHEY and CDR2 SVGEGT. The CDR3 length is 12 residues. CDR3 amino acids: CASSYSHQPQHF. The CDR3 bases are TGTGCCAGCAGTTACTCCCATCAGCCCCAGCATTTT.

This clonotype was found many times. The CDR3 DNA reads TGCGCCAGCAGCAGTACAGGGCAAACCGGGGAGCTGTTTTTT. Its protein product is CASSSTGQTGELFF. This sequence joins TRBV5-1 and TRBJ2-2; D is perhaps TRBD1 (6 bases). This CDR3 contains 14 residues. The germline V gene has CDR1 SGHRS and CDR2 YFSETQ. V shed 4 bases and J shed 5 bases, with 12 bases lying between them.

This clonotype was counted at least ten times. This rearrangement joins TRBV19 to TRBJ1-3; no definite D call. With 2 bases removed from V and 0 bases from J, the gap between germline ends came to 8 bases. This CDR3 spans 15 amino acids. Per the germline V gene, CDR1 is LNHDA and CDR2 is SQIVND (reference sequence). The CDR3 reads CASSITGISGNTIYF. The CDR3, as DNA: TGTGCCAGTAGTATAACGGGAATCTCTGGAAACACCATATATTTT. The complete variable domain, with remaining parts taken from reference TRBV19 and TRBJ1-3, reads DGGITQSPKYLFRKEGQNVTLSCEQNLNHDAMYWYRQDPGQGLRLIYYSQIVNDFQKGDIAEGYSVSREKKESFPLTVTSAQKNPTAFYLCASSITGISGNTIYFGEGSWLTVV.

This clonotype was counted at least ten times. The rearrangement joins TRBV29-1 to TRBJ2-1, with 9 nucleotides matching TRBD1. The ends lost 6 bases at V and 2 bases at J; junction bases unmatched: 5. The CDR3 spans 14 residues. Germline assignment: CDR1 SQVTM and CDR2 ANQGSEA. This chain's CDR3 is CSVAGTGPYNEQFF. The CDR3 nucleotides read TGCAGCGTGGCCGGGACAGGGCCCTACAATGAGCAGTTCTTC.

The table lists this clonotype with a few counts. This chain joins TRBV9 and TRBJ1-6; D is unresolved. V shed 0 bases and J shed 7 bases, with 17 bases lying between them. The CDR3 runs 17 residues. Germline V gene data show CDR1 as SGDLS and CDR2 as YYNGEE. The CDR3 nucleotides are TGTGCCAGCAGCGTAGGATCCCGGCAGGCTGGGAATTCACCCCTCCACTTT. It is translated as CASSVGSRQAGNSPLHF. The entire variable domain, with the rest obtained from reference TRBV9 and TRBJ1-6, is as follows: DSGVTQTPKHLITATGQRVTLRCSPRSGDLSVYWYQQSLDQGLQFLIQYYNGEERAKGNILERFSAQQFPDLHSELNLSSLELGDSALYFCASSVGSRQAGNSPLHFGNGTRLTVT.

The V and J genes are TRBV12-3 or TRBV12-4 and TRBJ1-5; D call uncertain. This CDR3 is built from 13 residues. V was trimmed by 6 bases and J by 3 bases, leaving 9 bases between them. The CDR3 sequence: CASSHDLNQPQHF. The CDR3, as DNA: TGTGCCAGCAGCCATGACCTCAATCAGCCCCAGCATTTT.

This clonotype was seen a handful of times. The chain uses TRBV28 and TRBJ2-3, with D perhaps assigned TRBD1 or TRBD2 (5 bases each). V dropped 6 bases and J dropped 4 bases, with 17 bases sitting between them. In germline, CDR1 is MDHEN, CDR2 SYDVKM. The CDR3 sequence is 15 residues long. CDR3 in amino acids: CASSSSERDADTQYF. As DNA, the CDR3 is TGTGCCAGCAGCTCCAGCGAGAGGGACGCAGATACGCAGTATTTT.

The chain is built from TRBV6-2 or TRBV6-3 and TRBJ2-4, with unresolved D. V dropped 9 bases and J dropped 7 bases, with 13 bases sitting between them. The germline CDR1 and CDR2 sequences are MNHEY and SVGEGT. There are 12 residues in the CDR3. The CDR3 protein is CASAGFGNIQYF. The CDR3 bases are TGTGCCAGTGCAGGATTCGGGAACATTCAGTACTTC.

For the CDR3, the DNA is TGCGCCAGCAGCTTGGCCGGGCAGGGCGACACCGGGGAGCTGTTTTTT. Amino acids: CASSLAGQGDTGELFF. This sequence joins TRBV5-1 and TRBJ2-2; perhaps TRBD1 as D (5 bases). This CDR3 is built from 16 residues. Trimming cost V 0 bases and J 3 bases, with 12 bases left between them. Germline lookup yields CDR1 SGHRS and CDR2 YFSETQ.

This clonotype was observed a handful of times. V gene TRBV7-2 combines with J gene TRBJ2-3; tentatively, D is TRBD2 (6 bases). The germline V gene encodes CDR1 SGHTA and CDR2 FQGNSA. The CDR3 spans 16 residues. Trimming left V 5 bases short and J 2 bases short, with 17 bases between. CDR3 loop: CASSPPSVSPTDTQYF. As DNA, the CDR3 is TGTGCCAGCAGCCCTCCTAGCGTCTCTCCCACAGATACGCAGTATTTT.

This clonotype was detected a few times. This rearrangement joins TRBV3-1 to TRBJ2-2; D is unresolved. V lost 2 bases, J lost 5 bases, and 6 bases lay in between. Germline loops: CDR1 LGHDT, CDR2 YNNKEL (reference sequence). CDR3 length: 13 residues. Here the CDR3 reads CASSQQYTGELFF. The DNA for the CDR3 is TGTGCCAGCAGCCAACAGTATACCGGGGAGCTGTTTTTT.

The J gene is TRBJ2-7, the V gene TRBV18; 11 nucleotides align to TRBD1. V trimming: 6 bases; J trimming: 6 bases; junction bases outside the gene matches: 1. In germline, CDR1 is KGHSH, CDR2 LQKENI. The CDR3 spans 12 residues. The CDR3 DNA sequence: TGTGCCAGCTCCGGGACAGGGGGCGAGCAGTACTTC. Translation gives CASSGTGGEQYF.

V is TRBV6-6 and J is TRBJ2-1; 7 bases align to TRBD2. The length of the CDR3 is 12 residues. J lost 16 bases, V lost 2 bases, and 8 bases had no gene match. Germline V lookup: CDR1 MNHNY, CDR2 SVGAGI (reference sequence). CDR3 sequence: CASSYGGDSDFF. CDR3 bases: TGTGCCAGCAGTTACGGGGGGGACTCTGACTTCTTC.

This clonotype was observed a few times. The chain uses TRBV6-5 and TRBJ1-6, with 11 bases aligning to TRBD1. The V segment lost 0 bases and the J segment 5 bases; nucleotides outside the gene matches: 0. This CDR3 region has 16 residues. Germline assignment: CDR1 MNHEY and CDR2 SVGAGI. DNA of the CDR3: TGTGCCAGCAGTTACTCGGGACAGGGGGATAATTCACCCCTCCACTTT. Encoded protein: CASSYSGQGDNSPLHF.

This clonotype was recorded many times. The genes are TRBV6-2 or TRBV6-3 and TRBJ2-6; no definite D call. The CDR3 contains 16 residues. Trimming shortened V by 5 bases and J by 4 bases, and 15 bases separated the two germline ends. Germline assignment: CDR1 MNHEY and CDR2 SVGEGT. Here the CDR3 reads CASSPRRRLGANVLTF. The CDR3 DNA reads TGTGCCAGCAGTCCCCGCAGGCGTTTAGGGGCCAACGTCCTGACTTTC.

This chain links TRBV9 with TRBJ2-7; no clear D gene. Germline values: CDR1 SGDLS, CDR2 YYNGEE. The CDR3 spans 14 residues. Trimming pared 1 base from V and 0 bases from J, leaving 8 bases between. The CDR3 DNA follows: TGTGCCAGCAGCGTATGGGGAAGCTCCTACGAGCAGTACTTC. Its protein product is CASSVWGSSYEQYF. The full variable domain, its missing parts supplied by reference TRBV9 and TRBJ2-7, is DSGVTQTPKHLITATGQRVTLRCSPRSGDLSVYWYQQSLDQGLQFLIQYYNGEERAKGNILERFSAQQFPDLHSELNLSSLELGDSALYFCASSVWGSSYEQYFGPGTRLTVT.

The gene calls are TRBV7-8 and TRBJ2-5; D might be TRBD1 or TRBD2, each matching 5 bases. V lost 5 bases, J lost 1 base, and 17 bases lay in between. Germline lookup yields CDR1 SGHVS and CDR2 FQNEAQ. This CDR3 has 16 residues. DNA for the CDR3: TGTGCCAGCAGCCCCCGGGACGGAATGACCCAAGAGACCCAGTACTTC. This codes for CASSPRDGMTQETQYF.